This T cell receptor beta chain emerged from a study of shared clonotypes between healthy human individuals. This CDR3 spans 16 amino acids. Germline CDR1 LNHDA, CDR2 SQIVND (reference sequence). V was pared by 6 bases and J by 2 bases, with 18 bases between. In the naive CD8 group, cells lacked CD45RO and were positively selected for CCR7, so terminally differentiated effector memory CD45RA+ cells were left out. The assay was immunoSEQ multiplex PCR, and TCRdb's table has in-frame clones only and misses some. This table has about 2.2 million clones, about 93% appearing once. The chain couples TRBV19 to TRBJ2-3; D is uncertain. This sequence originates from a man aged 18 to 30 in good health. Some clones in this sample may be carry-over from other donors' samples. The specimen sequenced was naive CD8+ T cells from PBMCs. CDR3 in amino acids: CASSPLVAPNTDTQYF. The DNA of the CDR3 is TGTGCCAGTAGCCCCTTAGTCGCGCCTAACACAGATACGCAGTATTTT.